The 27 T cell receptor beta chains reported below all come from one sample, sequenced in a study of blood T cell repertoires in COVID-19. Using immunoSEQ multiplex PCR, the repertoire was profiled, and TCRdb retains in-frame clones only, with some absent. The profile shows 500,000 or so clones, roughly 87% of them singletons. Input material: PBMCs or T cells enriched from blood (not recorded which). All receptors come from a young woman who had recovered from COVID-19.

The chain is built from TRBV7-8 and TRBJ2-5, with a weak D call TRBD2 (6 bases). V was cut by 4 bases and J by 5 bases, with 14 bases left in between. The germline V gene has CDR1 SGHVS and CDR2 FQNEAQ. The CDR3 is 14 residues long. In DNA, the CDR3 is TGTGCCAGCAGCTCTCTCGGGGGTAGGGAGACCCAGTACTTC. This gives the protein CASSSLGGRETQYF.

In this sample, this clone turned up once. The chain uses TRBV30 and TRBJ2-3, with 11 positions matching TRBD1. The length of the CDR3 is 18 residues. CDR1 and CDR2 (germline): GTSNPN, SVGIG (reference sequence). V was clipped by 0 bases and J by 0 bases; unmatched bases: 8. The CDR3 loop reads CAWSVGTGGMSSTDTQYF. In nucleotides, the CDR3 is TGTGCCTGGAGTGTAGGGACAGGGGGGATGTCTAGCACAGATACGCAGTATTTT.

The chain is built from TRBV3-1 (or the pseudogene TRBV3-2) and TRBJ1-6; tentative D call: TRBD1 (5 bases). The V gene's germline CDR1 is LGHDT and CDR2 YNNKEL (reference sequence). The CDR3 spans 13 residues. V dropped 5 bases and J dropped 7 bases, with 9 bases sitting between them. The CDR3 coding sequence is TGTGCCAGCAGCTTCTGGGGCAATTCACCCCTCCACTTT. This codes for CASSFWGNSPLHF.

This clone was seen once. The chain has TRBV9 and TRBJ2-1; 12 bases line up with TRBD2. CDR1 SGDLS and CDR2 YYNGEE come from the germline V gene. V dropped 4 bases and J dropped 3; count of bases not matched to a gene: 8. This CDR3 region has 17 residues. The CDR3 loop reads CASSPRLAGDFYNEQFF. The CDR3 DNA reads TGTGCCAGCAGCCCCAGACTAGCGGGGGACTTCTACAATGAGCAGTTCTTC.

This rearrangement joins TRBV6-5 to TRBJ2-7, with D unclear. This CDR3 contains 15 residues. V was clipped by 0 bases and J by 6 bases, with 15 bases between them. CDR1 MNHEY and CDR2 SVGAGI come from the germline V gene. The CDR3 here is CASSYSIGGVREQYF. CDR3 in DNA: TGTGCCAGCAGTTACTCGATAGGCGGTGTACGCGAGCAGTACTTC.

The chain's CDR3 is CAWSGTVAFF. The CDR3 nucleotides read TGTGCCTGGTCGGGGACAGTAGCTTTCTTT. The rearrangement links TRBV30 to TRBJ1-1; 7 bases are shared with TRBD1. CDR1 and CDR2 from the germline V gene are GTSNPN and SVGIG (reference sequence). The V and J ends lost 5 bases and 10 bases, in that order; junction bases with no gene match: 4. This CDR3 is 10 amino acids long.

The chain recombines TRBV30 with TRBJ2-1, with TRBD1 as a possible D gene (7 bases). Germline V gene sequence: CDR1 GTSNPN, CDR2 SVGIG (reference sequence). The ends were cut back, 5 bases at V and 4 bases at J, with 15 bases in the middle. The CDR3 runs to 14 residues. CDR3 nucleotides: TGTGCCTGGGACCAGGGGGGCGGGTACAATGAGCAGTTCTTC. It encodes CAWDQGGGYNEQFF.

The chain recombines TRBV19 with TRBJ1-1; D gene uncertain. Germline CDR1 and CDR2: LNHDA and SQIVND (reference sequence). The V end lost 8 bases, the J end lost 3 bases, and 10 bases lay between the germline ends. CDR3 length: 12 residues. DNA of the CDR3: TGTGCCAGTTTATCAGCGGACACTGAAGCTTTCTTT. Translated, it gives CASLSADTEAFF.

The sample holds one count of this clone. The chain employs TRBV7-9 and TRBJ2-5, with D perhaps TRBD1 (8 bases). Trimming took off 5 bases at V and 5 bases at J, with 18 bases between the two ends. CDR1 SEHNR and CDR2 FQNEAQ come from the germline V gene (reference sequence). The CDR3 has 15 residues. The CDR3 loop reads CASSPRTGGGETQYF. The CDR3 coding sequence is TGTGCCAGCAGCCCACGTACAGGGGGAGGGGAGACCCAGTACTTC.

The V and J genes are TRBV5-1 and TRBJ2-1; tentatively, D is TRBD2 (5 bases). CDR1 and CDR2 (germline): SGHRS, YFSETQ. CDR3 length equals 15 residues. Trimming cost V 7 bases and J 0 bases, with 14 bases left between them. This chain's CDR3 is CASCLVGGSYNEQFF. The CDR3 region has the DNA TGCGCCAGCTGTCTGGTTGGAGGCTCCTACAATGAGCAGTTCTTC. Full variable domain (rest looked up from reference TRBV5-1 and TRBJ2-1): KAGVTQTPRYLIKTRGQQVTLSCSPISGHRSVSWYQQTPGQGLQFLFEYFSETQRNKGNFPGRFSGRQFSNSRSEMNVSTLELGDSALYLCASCLVGGSYNEQFFGPGTRLTVL.

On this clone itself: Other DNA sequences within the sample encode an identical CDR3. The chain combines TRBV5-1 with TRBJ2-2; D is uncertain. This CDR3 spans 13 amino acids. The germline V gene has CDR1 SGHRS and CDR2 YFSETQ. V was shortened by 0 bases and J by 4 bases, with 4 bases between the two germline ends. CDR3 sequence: CASSLAVTGELFF. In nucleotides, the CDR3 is TGCGCCAGCAGCTTGGCCGTCACCGGGGAGCTGTTTTTT.

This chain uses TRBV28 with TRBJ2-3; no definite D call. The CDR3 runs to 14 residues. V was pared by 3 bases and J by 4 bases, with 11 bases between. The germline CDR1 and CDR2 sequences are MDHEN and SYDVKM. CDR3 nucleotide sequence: TGTGCCAGCAGTTTTCTGGCAGAGGCAGATACGCAGTATTTT. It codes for CASSFLAEADTQYF.

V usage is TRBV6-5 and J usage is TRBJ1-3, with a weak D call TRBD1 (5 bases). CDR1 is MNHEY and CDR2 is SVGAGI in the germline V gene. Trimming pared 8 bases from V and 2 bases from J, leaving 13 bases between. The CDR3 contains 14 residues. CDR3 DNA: TGTGCCAGCGGCCCAGGGTATGCTGGAAACACCATATATTTT. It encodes CASGPGYAGNTIYF.

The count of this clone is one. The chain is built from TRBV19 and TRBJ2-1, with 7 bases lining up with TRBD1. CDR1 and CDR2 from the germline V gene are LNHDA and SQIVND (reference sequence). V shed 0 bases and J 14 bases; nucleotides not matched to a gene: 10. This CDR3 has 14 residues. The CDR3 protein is CASSIDTTGNQEFF. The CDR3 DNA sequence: TGTGCCAGTAGTATAGACACGACAGGGAACCAGGAGTTCTTC.

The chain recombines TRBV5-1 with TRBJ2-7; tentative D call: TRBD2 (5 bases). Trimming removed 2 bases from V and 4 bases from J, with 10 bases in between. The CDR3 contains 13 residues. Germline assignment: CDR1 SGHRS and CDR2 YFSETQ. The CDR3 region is CASSLSGFYEQYF. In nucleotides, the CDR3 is TGCGCCAGCAGCTTATCGGGATTTTACGAGCAGTACTTC.

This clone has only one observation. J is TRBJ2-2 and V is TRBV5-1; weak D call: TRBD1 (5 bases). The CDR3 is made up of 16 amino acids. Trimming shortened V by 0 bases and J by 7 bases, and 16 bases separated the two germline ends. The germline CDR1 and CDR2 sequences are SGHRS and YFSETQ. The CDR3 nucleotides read TGCGCCAGCAGCTTGGAAGGGCAGGATCAGGGCGGGGAGCTGTTTTTT. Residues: CASSLEGQDQGGELFF.

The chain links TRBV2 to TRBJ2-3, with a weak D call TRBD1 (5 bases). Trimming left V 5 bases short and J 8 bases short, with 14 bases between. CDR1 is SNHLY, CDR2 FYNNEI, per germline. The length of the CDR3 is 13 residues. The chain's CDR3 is CASSLGVMGTQYF. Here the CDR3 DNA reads TGTGCCAGCAGTCTAGGGGTCATGGGTACGCAGTATTTT. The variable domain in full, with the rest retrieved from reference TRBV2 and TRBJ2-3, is EPEVTQTPSHQVTQMGQEVILRCVPISNHLYFYWYRQILGQKVEFLVSFYNNEISEKSEIFDDQFSVERPDGSNFTLKIRSTKLEDSAMYFCASSLGVMGTQYFGPGTRLTVL.

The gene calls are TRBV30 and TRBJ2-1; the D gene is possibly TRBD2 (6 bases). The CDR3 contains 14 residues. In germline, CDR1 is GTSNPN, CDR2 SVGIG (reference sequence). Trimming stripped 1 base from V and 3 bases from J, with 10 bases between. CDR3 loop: CAWSGWTIYNEQFF. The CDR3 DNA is TGTGCCTGGAGTGGGTGGACTATCTACAATGAGCAGTTCTTC.

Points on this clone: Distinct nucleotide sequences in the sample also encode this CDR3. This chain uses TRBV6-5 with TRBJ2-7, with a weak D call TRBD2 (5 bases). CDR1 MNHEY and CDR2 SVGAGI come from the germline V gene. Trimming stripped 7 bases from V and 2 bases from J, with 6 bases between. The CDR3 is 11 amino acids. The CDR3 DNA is TGTGCCAGCAAGGGAGCCTACGAGCAGTACTTC. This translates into CASKGAYEQYF.

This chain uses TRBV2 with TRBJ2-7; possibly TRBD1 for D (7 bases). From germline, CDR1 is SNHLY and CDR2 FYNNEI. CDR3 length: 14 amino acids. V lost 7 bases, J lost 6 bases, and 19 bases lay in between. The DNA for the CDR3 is TGTGCCAGCAAGGTCGTCGCAGGGGGAGGCGAGCAGTACTTC. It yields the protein CASKVVAGGGEQYF.

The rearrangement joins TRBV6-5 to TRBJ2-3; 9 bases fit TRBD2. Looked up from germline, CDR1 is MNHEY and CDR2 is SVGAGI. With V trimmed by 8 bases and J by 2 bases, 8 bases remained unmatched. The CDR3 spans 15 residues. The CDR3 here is CASVSGTSPTDTQYF. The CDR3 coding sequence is TGTGCCAGCGTCTCCGGGACTAGCCCCACAGATACGCAGTATTTT.

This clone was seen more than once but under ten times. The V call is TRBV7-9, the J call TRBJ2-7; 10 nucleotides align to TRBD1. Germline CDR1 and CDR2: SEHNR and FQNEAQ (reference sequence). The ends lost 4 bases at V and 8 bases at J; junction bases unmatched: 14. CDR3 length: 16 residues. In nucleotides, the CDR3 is TGTGCCAGCAGCTCGACCCCGGGACAGGGGCCCCCTAAGCAGTACTTC. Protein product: CASSSTPGQGPPKQYF.

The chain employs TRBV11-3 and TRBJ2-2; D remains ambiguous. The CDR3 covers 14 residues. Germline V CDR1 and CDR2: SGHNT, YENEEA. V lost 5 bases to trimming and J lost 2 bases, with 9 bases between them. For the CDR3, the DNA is TGTGCCAGCAGCCCCCGAGGAAACACCGGGGAGCTGTTTTTT. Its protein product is CASSPRGNTGELFF. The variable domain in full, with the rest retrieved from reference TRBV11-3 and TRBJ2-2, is EAGVVQSPRYKIIEKKQPVAFWCNPISGHNTLYWYLQNLGQGPELLIRYENEEAVDDSQLPKDRFSAERLKGVDSTLKIQPAELGDSAVYLCASSPRGNTGELFFGEGSRLTVL.

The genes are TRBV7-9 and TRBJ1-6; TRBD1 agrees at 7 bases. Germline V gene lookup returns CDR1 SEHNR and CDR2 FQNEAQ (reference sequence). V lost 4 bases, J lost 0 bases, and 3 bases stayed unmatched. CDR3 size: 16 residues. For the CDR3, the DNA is TGTGCCAGCAGCTCGACAGGGAGCTCCTATAATTCACCCCTCCACTTT. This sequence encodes CASSSTGSSYNSPLHF.

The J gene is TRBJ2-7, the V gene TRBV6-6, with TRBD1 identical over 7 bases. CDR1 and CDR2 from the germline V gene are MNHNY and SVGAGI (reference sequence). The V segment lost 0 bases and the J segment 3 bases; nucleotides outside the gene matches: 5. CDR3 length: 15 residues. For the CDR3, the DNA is TGTGCCAGCAGTTACTCAGGACAGGCTAGCTACGAGCAGTACTTC. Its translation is CASSYSGQASYEQYF.

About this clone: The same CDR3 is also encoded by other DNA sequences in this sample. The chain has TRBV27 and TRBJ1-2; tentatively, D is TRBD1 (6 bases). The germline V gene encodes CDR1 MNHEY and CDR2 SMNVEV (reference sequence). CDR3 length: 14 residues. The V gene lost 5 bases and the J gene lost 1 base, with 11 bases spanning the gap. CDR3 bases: TGTGCCAGCAGTCCCCAGGGGATTAACTATGGCTACACCTTC. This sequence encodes CASSPQGINYGYTF.

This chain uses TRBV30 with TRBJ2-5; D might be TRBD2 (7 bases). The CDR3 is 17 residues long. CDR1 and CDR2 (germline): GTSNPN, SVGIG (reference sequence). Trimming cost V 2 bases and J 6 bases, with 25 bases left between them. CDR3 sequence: CAWSPQPRGAGKKTQYF. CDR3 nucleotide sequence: TGTGCCTGGAGTCCTCAGCCTCGGGGGGCCGGGAAGAAGACCCAGTACTTC.